What follows is one T cell receptor beta chain and its context. Profiling that covered TCR beta VDJ and CDR3 relied on genomic DNA as its template. TCRdb re-derived calls from the reads in MiXCR, one entry per CDR3 protein. The sample lists about 160,000 distinct CDR3 sequences; 71% were seen once. Sequencing involved patients with CD8+CD57+ cell expansion previously shown by flow cytometry. The ends were cut back, 4 bases at V and 1 base at J, with 7 bases in the middle. The CDR3 extends over 13 amino acids. Germline loops: CDR1 LNHDA, CDR2 SQIVND (reference sequence). The source of the sample is a study of CD8+CD57+ T cells in acquired aplastic anemia.

Sequencing was done on a sample of sorted CD4+, CD8+, or CD8+CD57+ T cells (not recorded which) from PBMCs. This sequence was found in a human donor with aplastic anemia. This chain joins TRBV19 and TRBJ1-1; D gene unclear. Here the CDR3 DNA reads TGTGCCAGTAGTACCGCAGGGAACACTGAAGCTTTCTTT. It codes for CASSTAGNTEAFF.